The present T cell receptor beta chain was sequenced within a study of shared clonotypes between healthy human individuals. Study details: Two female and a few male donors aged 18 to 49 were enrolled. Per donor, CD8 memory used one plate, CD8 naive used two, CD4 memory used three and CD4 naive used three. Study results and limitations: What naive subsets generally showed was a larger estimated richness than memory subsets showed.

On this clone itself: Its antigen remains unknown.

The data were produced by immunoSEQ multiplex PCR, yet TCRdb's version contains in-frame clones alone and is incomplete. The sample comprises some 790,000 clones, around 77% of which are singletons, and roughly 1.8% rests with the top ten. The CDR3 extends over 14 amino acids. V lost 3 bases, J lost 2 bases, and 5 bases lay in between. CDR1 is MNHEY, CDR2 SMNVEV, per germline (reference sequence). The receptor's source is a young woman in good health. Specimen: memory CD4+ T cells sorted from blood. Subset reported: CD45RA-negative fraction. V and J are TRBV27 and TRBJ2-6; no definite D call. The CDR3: CASSFLTGANVLTF. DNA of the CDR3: TGTGCCAGCAGTTTCCTGACTGGGGCCAACGTCCTGACTTTC.